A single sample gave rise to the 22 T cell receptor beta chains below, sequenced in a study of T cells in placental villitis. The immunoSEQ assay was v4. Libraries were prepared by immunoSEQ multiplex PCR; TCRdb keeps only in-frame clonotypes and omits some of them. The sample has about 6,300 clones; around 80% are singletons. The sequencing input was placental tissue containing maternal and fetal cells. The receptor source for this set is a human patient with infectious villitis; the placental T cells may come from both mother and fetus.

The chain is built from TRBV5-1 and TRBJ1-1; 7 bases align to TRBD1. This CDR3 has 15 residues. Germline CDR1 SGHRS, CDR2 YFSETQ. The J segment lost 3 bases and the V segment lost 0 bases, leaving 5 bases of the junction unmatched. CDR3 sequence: CASSLEGDRHTEAFF. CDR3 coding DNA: TGCGCCAGCAGCTTGGAAGGGGACAGACACACTGAAGCTTTCTTT.

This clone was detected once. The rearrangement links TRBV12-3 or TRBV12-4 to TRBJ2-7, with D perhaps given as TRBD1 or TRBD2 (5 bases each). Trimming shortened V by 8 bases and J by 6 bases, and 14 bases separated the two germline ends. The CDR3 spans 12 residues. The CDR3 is CASGAGTSEQYF. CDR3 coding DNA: TGTGCCAGCGGCGCCGGGACGAGCGAGCAGTACTTC.

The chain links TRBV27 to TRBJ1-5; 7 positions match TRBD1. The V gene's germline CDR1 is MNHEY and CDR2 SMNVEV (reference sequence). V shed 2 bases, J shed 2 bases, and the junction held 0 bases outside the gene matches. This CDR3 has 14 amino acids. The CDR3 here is CASSLQGGNQPQHF. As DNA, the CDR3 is TGTGCCAGCAGTTTACAGGGGGGCAATCAGCCCCAGCATTTT.

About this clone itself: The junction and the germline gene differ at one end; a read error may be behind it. Here the CDR3 reads CASSKSLAGGPGELFF. The CDR3 nucleotides read TGCGCCAGCAGTAAGTCGTTAGCGGGGGGGCCCGGGGAGCTGTTTTTT. V usage is TRBV10-2 and J usage is TRBJ2-2; TRBD2 matches 11 bases. Looked up from germline, CDR1 is WSHSY and CDR2 is SAAADI. CDR3 length equals 16 residues.

In DNA form, the CDR3 reads TGTGCCAGCAGCTTTACGGCGAACACTGAAGCTTTCTTT. Its protein product is CASSFTANTEAFF. The V gene is TRBV7-3, the J gene TRBJ1-1; D is undetermined. This CDR3 is built from 13 residues. Looked up from germline, CDR1 is SGHTA and CDR2 is FQGTGA. V shed 3 bases and J shed 1 base, with 6 bases lying between them.

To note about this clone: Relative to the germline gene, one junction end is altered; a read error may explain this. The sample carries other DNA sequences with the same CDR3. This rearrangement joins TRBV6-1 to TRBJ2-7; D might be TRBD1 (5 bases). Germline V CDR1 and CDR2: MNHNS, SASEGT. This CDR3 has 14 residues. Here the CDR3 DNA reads TGTGCCAGCAGCGAAGACAGCCTCCTCTACGAGCAGTACTTC. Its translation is CASSEDSLLYEQYF.

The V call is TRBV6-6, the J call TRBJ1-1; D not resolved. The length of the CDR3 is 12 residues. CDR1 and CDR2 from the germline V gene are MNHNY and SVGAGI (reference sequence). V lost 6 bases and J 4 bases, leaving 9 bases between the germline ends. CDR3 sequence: CASSSLATEAFF. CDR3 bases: TGTGCCAGCAGCTCCCTCGCCACTGAAGCTTTCTTT.

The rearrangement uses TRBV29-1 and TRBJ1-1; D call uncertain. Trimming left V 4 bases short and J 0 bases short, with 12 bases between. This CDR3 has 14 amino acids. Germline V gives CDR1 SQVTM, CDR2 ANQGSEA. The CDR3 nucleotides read TGCAGCGTTGTGGGCACCCGGGTGAACACTGAAGCTTTCTTT. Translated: CSVVGTRVNTEAFF.

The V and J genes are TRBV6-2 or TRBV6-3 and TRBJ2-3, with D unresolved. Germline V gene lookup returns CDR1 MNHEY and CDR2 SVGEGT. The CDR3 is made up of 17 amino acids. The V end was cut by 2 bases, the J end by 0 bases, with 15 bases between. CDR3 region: CASSYTRNGASTDTQYF. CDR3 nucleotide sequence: TGTGCCAGCAGTTACACTCGAAATGGCGCTAGCACAGATACGCAGTATTTT.

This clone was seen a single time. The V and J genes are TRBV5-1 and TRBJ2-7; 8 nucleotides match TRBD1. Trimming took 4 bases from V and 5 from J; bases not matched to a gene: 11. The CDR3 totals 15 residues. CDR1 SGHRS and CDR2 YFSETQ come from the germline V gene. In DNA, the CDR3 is TGCGCCAGCAGCCCCGGGCAGGGGGCAATACACGAGCAGTACTTC. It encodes CASSPGQGAIHEQYF.

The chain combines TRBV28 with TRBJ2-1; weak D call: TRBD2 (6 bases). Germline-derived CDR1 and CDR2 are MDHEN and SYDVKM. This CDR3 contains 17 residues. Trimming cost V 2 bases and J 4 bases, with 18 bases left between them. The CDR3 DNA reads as TGTGCCAGCAGTTTAGACCCGCCGGGGCGGGATTACAATGAGCAGTTCTTC. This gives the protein CASSLDPPGRDYNEQFF.

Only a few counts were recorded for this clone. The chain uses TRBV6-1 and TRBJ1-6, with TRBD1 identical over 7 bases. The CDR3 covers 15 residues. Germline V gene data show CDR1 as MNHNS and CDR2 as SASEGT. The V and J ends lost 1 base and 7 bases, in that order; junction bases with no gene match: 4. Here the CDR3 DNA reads TGTGCCAGCAGTGAAGACAGGGGAGTGAATTCACCCCTCCACTTT. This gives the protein CASSEDRGVNSPLHF.

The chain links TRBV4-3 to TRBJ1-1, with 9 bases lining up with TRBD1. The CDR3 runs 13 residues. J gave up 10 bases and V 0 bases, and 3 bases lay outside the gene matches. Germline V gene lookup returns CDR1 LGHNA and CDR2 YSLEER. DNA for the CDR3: TGCGCCAGCAGCCAAGATCGGGGACAGGGAGCTTTCTTT. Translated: CASSQDRGQGAFF.

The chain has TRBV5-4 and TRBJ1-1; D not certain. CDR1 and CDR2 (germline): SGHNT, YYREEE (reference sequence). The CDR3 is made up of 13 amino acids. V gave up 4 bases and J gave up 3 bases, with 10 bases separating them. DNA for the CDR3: TGTGCCAGCAGCCCGGGAGGCGACACTGAAGCTTTCTTT. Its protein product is CASSPGGDTEAFF.

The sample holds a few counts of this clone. DNA for the CDR3: TGTGCCAGCAGCTTAAGGGCAGGACAATACACCGGGGAGCTGTTTTTT. Translated: CASSLRAGQYTGELFF. The V gene is TRBV7-3, the J gene TRBJ2-2; D is perhaps TRBD1 (5 bases). This CDR3 spans 16 amino acids. V was shortened by 1 base and J by 3 bases, with 12 bases between the two germline ends. Germline V gene lookup returns CDR1 SGHTA and CDR2 FQGTGA.

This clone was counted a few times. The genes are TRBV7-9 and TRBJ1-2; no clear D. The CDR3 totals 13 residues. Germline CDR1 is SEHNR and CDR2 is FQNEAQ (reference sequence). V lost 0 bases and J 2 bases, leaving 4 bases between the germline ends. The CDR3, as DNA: TGTGCCAGCAGCTTAGCGGAGAACTATGGCTACACCTTC. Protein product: CASSLAENYGYTF.

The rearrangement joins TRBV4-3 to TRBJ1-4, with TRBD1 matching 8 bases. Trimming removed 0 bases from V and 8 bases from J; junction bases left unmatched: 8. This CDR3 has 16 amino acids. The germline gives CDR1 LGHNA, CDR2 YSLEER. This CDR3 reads CASSQEGGTGGEKLFF. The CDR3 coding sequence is TGCGCCAGCAGCCAAGAAGGGGGGACAGGAGGAGAAAAACTGTTTTTT.

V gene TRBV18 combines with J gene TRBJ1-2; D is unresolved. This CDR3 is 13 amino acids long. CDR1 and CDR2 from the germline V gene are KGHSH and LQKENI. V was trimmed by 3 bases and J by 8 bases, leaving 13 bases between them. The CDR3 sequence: CASSPTDSGGYTF. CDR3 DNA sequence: TGTGCCAGCTCACCTACGGACTCTGGGGGCTACACCTTC.

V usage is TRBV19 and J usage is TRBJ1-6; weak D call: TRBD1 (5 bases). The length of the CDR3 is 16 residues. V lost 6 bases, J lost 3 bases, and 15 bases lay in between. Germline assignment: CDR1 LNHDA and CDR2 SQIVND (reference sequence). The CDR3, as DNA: TGTGCCAGTAGGGGGGGAACTGGAGACTATAATTCACCCCTCCACTTT. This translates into CASRGGTGDYNSPLHF.

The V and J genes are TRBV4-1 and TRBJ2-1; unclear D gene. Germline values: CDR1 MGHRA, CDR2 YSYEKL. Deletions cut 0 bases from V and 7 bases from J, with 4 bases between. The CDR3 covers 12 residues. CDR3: CASSQDWNEQFF. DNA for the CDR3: TGCGCCAGCAGCCAAGATTGGAATGAGCAGTTCTTC.

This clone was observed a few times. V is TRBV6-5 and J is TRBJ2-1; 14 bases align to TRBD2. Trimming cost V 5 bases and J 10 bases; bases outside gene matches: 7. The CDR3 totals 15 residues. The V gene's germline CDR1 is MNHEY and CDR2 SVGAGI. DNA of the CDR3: TGTGCCAGCAGTCCTGGGACTAGCGGGGGCCTCGAGCAGTTCTTC. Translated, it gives CASSPGTSGGLEQFF.

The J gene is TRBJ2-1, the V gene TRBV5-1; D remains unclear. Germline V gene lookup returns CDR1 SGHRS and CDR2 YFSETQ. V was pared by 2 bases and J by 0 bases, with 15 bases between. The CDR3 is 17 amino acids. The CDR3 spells CASSFGTGPSSYNEQFF. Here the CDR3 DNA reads TGCGCCAGCAGCTTCGGAACCGGACCAAGCTCCTACAATGAGCAGTTCTTC.